This T cell receptor beta chain was recovered during a study of OX40 agonist ivuxolimab in advanced cancers. Overall study: Eligibility rules accepted prior anti-PD-1, anti-PD-L1 or anti-CTLA-4 therapy, and approximately 40% had some.

Sequenced by immunoSEQ multiplex PCR; TCRdb stores in-frame clones only, minus some. The sample records over 85,000 clones, 89% being singletons. Germline V gene data show CDR1 as MGHRA and CDR2 as YSYEKL. Trimming stripped 0 bases from V and 4 bases from J, with 19 bases between. The CDR3 consists of 18 residues. The sequence was obtained from an adult with an advanced solid tumor such as melanoma, head and neck, liver or kidney cancer. Material: CD4+ or CD8+ T cells sorted from blood, obtained in a trial of the OX40 agonist ivuxolimab. The chain employs TRBV4-1 and TRBJ1-5; D is unclear. The CDR3 DNA sequence: TGCGCCAGCAGCCAAGAAGGCGGCCGGCGGACGTTTAATCAGCCCCAGCATTTT. Translating it yields CASSQEGGRRTFNQPQHF.